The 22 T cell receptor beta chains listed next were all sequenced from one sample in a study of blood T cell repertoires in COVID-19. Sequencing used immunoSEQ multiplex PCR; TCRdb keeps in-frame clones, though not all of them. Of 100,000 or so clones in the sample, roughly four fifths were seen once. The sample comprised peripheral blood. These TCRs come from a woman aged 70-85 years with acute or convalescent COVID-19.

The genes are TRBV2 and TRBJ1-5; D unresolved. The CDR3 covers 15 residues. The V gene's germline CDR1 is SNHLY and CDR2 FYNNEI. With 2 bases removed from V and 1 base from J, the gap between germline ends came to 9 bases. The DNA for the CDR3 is TGTGCCAGCAGTGAAATTGCGGCCAGCAATCAGCCCCAGCATTTT. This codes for CASSEIAASNQPQHF.

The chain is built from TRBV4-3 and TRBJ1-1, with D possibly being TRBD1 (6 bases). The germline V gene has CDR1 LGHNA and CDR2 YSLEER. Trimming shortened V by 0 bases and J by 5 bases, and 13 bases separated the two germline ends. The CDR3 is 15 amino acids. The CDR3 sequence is CASSQDRGGETEAFF. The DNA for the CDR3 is TGCGCCAGCAGCCAAGATAGGGGGGGTGAGACTGAAGCTTTCTTT.

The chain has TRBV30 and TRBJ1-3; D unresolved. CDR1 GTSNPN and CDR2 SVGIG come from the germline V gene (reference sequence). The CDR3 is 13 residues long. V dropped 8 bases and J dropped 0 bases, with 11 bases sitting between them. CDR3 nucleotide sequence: TGTGCCAGGACGAGATCCTCTGGAAACACCATATATTTT. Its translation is CARTRSSGNTIYF.

The CDR3 sequence is CASSFGTGYGYTF. As DNA, the CDR3 is TGTGCCAGCAGCTTTGGGACAGGGTACGGCTACACCTTC. The chain carries TRBV7-9 and TRBJ1-2; 9 nucleotides agree with TRBD1. Germline loops: CDR1 SEHNR, CDR2 FQNEAQ (reference sequence). J gave up 8 bases and V 3 bases, and 4 bases lay outside the gene matches. The CDR3 consists of 13 residues.

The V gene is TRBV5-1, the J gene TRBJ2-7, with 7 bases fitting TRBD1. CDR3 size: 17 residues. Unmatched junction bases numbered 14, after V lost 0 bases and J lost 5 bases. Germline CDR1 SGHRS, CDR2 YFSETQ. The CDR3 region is CASSLGVVAGGLDEQYF. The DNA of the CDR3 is TGCGCCAGCAGCTTGGGGGTCGTCGCAGGGGGTCTCGACGAGCAGTACTTC. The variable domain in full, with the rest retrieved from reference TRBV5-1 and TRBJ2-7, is KAGVTQTPRYLIKTRGQQVTLSCSPISGHRSVSWYQQTPGQGLQFLFEYFSETQRNKGNFPGRFSGRQFSNSRSEMNVSTLELGDSALYLCASSLGVVAGGLDEQYFGPGTRLTVT.

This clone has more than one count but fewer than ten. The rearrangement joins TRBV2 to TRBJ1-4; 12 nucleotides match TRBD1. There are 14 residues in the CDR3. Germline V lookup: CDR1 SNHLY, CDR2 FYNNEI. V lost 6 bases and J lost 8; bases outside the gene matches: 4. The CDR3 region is CASRGQGAWEKLFF. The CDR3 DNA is TGTGCCAGCAGGGGACAGGGGGCCTGGGAAAAACTGTTTTTT. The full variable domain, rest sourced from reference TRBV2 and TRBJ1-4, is EPEVTQTPSHQVTQMGQEVILRCVPISNHLYFYWYRQILGQKVEFLVSFYNNEISEKSEIFDDQFSVERPDGSNFTLKIRSTKLEDSAMYFCASRGQGAWEKLFFGSGTQLSVL.

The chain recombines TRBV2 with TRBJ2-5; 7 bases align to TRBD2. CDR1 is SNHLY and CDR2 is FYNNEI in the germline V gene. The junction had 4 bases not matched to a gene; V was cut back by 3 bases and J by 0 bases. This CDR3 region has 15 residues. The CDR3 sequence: CASSDGREYQETQYF. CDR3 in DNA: TGTGCCAGCAGTGACGGGCGGGAGTACCAAGAGACCCAGTACTTC.

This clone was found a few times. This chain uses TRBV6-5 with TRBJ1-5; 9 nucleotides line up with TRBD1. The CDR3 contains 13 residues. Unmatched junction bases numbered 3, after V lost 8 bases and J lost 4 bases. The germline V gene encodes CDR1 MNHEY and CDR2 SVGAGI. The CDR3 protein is CASSGTGNQPQHF. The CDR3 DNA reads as TGTGCCAGCTCAGGGACAGGGAATCAGCCCCAGCATTTT.

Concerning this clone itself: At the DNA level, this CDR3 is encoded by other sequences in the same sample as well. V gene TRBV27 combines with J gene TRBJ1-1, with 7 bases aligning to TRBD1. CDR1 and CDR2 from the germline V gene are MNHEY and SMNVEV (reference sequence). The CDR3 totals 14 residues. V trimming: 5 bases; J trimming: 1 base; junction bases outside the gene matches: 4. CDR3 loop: CASSPGTANTEAFF. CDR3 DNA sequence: TGTGCCAGCAGTCCAGGGACAGCGAACACTGAAGCTTTCTTT.

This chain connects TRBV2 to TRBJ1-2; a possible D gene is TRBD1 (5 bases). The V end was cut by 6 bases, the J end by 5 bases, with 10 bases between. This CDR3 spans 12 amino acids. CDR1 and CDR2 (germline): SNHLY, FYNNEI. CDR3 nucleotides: TGTGCCAGCAGGAAGACAGCGTATGGCTACACCTTC. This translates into CASRKTAYGYTF.

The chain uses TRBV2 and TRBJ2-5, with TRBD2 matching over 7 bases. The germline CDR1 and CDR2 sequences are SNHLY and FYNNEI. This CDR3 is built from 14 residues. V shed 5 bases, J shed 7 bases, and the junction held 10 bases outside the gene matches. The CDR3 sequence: CASSPSTSALTQYF. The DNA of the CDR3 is TGTGCCAGCAGTCCCTCTACTAGCGCGTTGACCCAGTACTTC.

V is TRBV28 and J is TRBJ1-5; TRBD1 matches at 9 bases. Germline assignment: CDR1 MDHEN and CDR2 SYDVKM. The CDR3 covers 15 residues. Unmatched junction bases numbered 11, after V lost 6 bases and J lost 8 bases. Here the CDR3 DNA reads TGTGCCAGCAGGTACCTGACAGGGGGAGGCGAGCCCCAGCATTTT. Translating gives CASRYLTGGGEPQHF.

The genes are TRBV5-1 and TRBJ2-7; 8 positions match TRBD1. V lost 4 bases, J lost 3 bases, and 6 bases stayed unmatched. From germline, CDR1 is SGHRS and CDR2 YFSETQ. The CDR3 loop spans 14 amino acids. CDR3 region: CASSKQGDDYEQYF. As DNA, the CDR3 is TGCGCCAGCAGCAAACAGGGGGACGACTACGAGCAGTACTTC.

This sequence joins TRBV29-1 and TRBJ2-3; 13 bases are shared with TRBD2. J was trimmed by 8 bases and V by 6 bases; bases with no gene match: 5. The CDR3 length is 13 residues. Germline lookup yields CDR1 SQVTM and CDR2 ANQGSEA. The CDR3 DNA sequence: TGCAGCGTACTAGCGGGGGGGAGGGTTACGCAGTATTTT. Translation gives CSVLAGGRVTQYF.

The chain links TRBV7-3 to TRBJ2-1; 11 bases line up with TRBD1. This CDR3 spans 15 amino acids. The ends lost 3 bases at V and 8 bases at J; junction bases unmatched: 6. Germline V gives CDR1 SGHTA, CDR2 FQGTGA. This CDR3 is CASSFGQGAQDEQFF. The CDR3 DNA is TGTGCCAGCAGCTTTGGACAGGGGGCGCAAGATGAGCAGTTCTTC.

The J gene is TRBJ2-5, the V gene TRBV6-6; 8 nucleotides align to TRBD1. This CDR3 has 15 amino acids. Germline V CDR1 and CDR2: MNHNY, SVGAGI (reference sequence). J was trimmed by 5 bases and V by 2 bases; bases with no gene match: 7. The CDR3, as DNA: TGTGCCAGCAGTTACACTGGCAGGGGGCAGGAGACCCAGTACTTC. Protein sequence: CASSYTGRGQETQYF.

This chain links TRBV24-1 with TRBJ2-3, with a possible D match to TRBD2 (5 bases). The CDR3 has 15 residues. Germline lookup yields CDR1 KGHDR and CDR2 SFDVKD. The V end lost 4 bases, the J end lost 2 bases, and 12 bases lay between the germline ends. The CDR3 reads CATSEPSGLTDTQYF. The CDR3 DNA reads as TGTGCCACCAGTGAACCCAGCGGACTCACAGATACGCAGTATTTT.

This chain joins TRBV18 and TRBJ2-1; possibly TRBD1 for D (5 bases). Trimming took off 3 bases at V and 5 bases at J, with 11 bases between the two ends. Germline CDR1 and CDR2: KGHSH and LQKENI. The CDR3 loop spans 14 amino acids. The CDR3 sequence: CASSPSGWHNEQFF. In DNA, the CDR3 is TGTGCCAGCTCACCGTCAGGGTGGCACAATGAGCAGTTCTTC.

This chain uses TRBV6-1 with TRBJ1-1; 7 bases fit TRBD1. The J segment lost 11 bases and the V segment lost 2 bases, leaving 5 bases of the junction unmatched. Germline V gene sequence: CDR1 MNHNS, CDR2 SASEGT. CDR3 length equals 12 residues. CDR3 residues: CASSETTGKAFF. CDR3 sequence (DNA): TGTGCCAGCAGTGAAACGACAGGGAAGGCTTTCTTT.

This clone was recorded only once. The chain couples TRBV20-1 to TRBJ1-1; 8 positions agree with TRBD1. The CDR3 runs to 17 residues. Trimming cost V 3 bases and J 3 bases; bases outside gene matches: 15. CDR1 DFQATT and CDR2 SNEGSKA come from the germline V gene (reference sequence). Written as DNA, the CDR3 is TGCAGTGCTAGTGGGGACAGGAGGGGACTGGATGACACTGAAGCTTTCTTT. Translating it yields CSASGDRRGLDDTEAFF.

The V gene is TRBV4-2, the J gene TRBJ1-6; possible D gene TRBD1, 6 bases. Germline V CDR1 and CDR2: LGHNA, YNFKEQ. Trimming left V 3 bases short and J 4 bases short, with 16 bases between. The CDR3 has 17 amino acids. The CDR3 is CASSHARGGLYNSPLHF. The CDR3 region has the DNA TGTGCCAGCAGCCACGCCCGGGGGGGGCTGTATAATTCACCCCTCCACTTT.

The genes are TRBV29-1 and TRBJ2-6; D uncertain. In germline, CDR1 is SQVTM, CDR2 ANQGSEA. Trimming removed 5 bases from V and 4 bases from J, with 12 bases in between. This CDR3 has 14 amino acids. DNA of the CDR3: TGCAGCGTTAAAGGAATTACAGGGGCCAACGTCCTGACTTTC. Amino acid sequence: CSVKGITGANVLTF.